The 22 T cell receptor beta chains in this list originate from one sample, sequenced in a study of blood T cell repertoires in COVID-19. The method was immunoSEQ multiplex PCR; TCRdb's version includes in-frame clones alone and lacks a portion of them. The sample includes around 340,000 clones, less than 90% of them seen just once. The source material was peripheral blood. The origin of the receptors is a woman aged 60-75 years with COVID-19, enrolled during active disease.

V is TRBV11-2 and J is TRBJ2-1; D might be TRBD2 (5 bases). In germline, CDR1 is SGHAT, CDR2 FQNNGV. V lost 6 bases, J lost 0 bases, and 9 bases lay in between. CDR3 length equals 14 residues. The CDR3 coding sequence is TGTGCCAGCAGTCATGGGAGCTCCTACAATGAGCAGTTCTTC. Translating it yields CASSHGSSYNEQFF.

The V gene is TRBV18, the J gene TRBJ1-2, with D possibly being TRBD1 (6 bases). Germline V gives CDR1 KGHSH, CDR2 LQKENI. The CDR3 spans 14 residues. The germline V and J ends were trimmed by 1 base and 6 bases, with 12 bases remaining between them. CDR3 residues: CASSPQNRVDGYTF. CDR3 DNA: TGTGCCAGCTCACCACAGAACAGGGTTGATGGCTACACCTTC.

The chain joins TRBV24-1 to TRBJ1-5, with 11 positions matching TRBD1. The CDR3 contains 19 residues. V lost 7 bases and J lost 3; bases outside the gene matches: 16. Germline-derived CDR1 and CDR2 are KGHDR and SFDVKD. CDR3 in amino acids: CATSHITRDRGIYNQPQHF. For the CDR3, the DNA is TGTGCCACCAGCCACATAACCCGGGACAGGGGGATTTACAATCAGCCCCAGCATTTT.

The chain uses TRBV9 and TRBJ1-2; D might be TRBD1 (5 bases). The CDR3 is made up of 14 amino acids. Germline V gene sequence: CDR1 SGDLS, CDR2 YYNGEE. V gave up 4 bases and J gave up 7 bases, with 17 bases separating them. For the CDR3, the DNA is TGTGCCAGCAGCCCGGCTGGGGGGTTCTCTGGCTACACCTTC. This gives the protein CASSPAGGFSGYTF.

This sequence joins TRBV15 and TRBJ1-4, with D uncertain. There are 16 residues in the CDR3. Between the trimmed V and J ends, which lost 0 bases and 3 bases, there was a span of 11 bases. Per germline, CDR1 LNHNV and CDR2 YYDKDF (reference sequence). The chain's CDR3 is CATSREMALPNEKLFF. The CDR3 DNA follows: TGTGCCACCAGCAGAGAAATGGCCCTTCCTAATGAAAAACTGTTTTTT.

As to this clone: Other DNA sequences in the same sample also yield this CDR3. The chain has TRBV5-1 and TRBJ2-7; 12 bases map to TRBD2. The trim removed 1 base at V and 7 bases at J, leaving 6 bases unmatched. The CDR3 contains 15 residues. Germline V CDR1 and CDR2: SGHRS, YFSETQ. DNA of the CDR3: TGCGCCAGCAGCTTGCCTAGCGGGGGGGCGGGGGAGCAGTACTTC. Amino acid sequence: CASSLPSGGAGEQYF.

V and J are TRBV7-8 and TRBJ1-5, with a tentative D call TRBD1 (6 bases). CDR1 is SGHVS and CDR2 is FQNEAQ in the germline V gene. The V end was cut by 1 base, the J end by 0 bases, with 10 bases between. This CDR3 contains 16 residues. CDR3 amino acids: CASSLEGGASNQPQHF. In DNA form, the CDR3 reads TGTGCCAGCAGCTTAGAGGGGGGGGCTAGCAATCAGCCCCAGCATTTT.

This sequence joins TRBV9 and TRBJ1-5; D not resolved. The CDR3 consists of 18 residues. V lost 4 bases, J lost 0 bases, and 20 bases lay in between. CDR1 is SGDLS and CDR2 is YYNGEE in the germline V gene. The DNA of the CDR3 is TGTGCCAGCAGCCCATCACACCCCGGCGAGGATAGCAATCAGCCCCAGCATTTT. Amino acid sequence: CASSPSHPGEDSNQPQHF.

This clone appeared once. The rearrangement uses TRBV5-1 and TRBJ2-2, with 8 nucleotides matching TRBD1. The CDR3 is 16 residues long. The V gene's germline CDR1 is SGHRS and CDR2 YFSETQ. Germline trimming cut 3 bases from V and 3 bases from J; bases unmatched to any gene: 7. The CDR3 sequence is CASSSIQGGYTGELFF. CDR3 sequence (DNA): TGCGCCAGCAGCTCAATACAGGGGGGCTACACCGGGGAGCTGTTTTTT.

The chain joins TRBV3-1 (or the pseudogene TRBV3-2) to TRBJ1-3, with D uncertain. Germline V CDR1 and CDR2: LGHDT, YNNKEL (reference sequence). The V gene lost 4 bases and the J gene lost 3 bases, with 10 bases spanning the gap. The CDR3 has 14 residues. DNA of the CDR3: TGTGCCAGCAGCCTCGGCAGCGGTGGAAACACCATATATTTT. Translation gives CASSLGSGGNTIYF.

The V gene is TRBV30, the J gene TRBJ2-3; 7 bases are shared with TRBD2. V was clipped by 0 bases and J by 3 bases; unmatched bases: 0. Germline loops: CDR1 GTSNPN, CDR2 SVGIG (reference sequence). The CDR3 has 13 residues. CDR3 DNA sequence: TGTGCCTGGAGTGTAGCGGGGACAGATACGCAGTATTTT. Translated, it gives CAWSVAGTDTQYF.

V usage is TRBV4-1 and J usage is TRBJ2-2; a weak D match, TRBD2 (6 bases). The V gene's germline CDR1 is MGHRA and CDR2 YSYEKL. This CDR3 region has 14 residues. The germline V and J ends were trimmed by 4 bases and 6 bases, with 12 bases remaining between them. CDR3 residues: CASSPRGGSGELFF. The CDR3 coding sequence is TGCGCCAGCAGCCCCCGAGGAGGGTCCGGGGAGCTGTTTTTT.

This sequence joins TRBV6-6 and TRBJ1-2, with a possible D match to TRBD1 (5 bases). The CDR3 runs 16 residues. Per the germline V gene, CDR1 is MNHNY and CDR2 is SVGAGI (reference sequence). Trimming took 4 bases from V and 4 from J, leaving 19 bases between them. The CDR3 region is CASSSVTPQGGYGYTF. In nucleotides, the CDR3 is TGTGCCAGCAGTTCCGTAACTCCTCAGGGAGGCTATGGCTACACCTTC.

This clone was seen a single time. This rearrangement joins TRBV6-5 to TRBJ2-7, with D possibly matching TRBD2 (5 bases). This CDR3 contains 12 residues. Trimming removed 4 bases from V and 7 bases from J, with 11 bases in between. In germline, CDR1 is MNHEY, CDR2 SVGAGI. CDR3 residues: CASSSQRDEQYF. In DNA form, the CDR3 reads TGTGCCAGCAGTTCTCAGAGGGATGAGCAGTACTTC.

The J gene is TRBJ1-1, the V gene TRBV11-2, with D unclear. The ends were cut back, 2 bases at V and 1 base at J, with 5 bases in the middle. This CDR3 is 13 amino acids long. Germline V gives CDR1 SGHAT, CDR2 FQNNGV. Here the CDR3 DNA reads TGTGCCAGCAGCTTAATTAGGAACACTGAAGCTTTCTTT. Translation: CASSLIRNTEAFF.

The gene calls are TRBV4-3 and TRBJ2-5; 9 bases line up with TRBD2. Germline CDR1 reads LGHNA; CDR2 reads YSLEER. Trimming at V came to 4 bases and at J to 4 bases, leaving 7 bases not matched to a gene. The CDR3 is 15 residues long. DNA of the CDR3: TGCGCCAGCAGCCCCTCTTCGCGGGGGGGAGAGACCCAGTACTTC. It translates to CASSPSSRGGETQYF.

Only one count was recorded for this clone. This chain uses TRBV4-2 with TRBJ1-5; D is unresolved. Germline-derived CDR1 and CDR2 are LGHNA and YNFKEQ. There are 15 residues in the CDR3. With 0 bases removed from V and 4 bases from J, the gap between germline ends came to 10 bases. The CDR3 region is CASSQEGAANQPQHF. The CDR3 region has the DNA TGTGCCAGCAGCCAAGAGGGAGCAGCAAATCAGCCCCAGCATTTT.

The CDR3 sequence: CASSPPTGSTKPDGYTF. The CDR3 region has the DNA TGTGCCAGCAGTCCCCCGACAGGGTCCACGAAACCCGATGGCTACACCTTC. The V call is TRBV27, the J call TRBJ1-2; 7 bases agree with TRBD1. The CDR3 has 17 amino acids. V was pared by 5 bases and J by 6 bases, with 18 bases of the junction left unmatched. Germline assignment: CDR1 MNHEY and CDR2 SMNVEV (reference sequence).

This chain connects TRBV9 to TRBJ2-7, with D possibly matching TRBD2 (6 bases). This CDR3 is 12 amino acids long. Germline CDR1 and CDR2: SGDLS and YYNGEE. Trimming took 4 bases from V and 5 from J, leaving 10 bases between them. CDR3 residues: CASSPGGDEQYF. The CDR3 DNA follows: TGTGCCAGCAGCCCAGGAGGGGACGAGCAGTACTTC. The variable domain in full, completed from reference TRBV9 and TRBJ2-7, reads DSGVTQTPKHLITATGQRVTLRCSPRSGDLSVYWYQQSLDQGLQFLIQYYNGEERAKGNILERFSAQQFPDLHSELNLSSLELGDSALYFCASSPGGDEQYFGPGTRLTVT.

The CDR3 loop reads CASSRSAGVNTEAFF. In DNA form, the CDR3 reads TGCGCCAGCAGCCGATCAGCAGGGGTGAACACTGAAGCTTTCTTT. The V gene is TRBV4-1, the J gene TRBJ1-1, with a tentative D call TRBD1 (6 bases). This CDR3 comprises 15 residues. Germline-derived CDR1 and CDR2 are MGHRA and YSYEKL. Trimming stripped 4 bases from V and 0 bases from J, with 12 bases between.

The gene calls are TRBV6-2 or TRBV6-3 and TRBJ2-7; tentatively, D is TRBD2 (5 bases). The CDR3 totals 15 residues. V was trimmed by 5 bases and J by 2 bases, leaving 16 bases between them. Germline V CDR1 and CDR2: MNHEY, SVGEGT. DNA for the CDR3: TGTGCCAGCAGTAAAGCCGCGGGTTTCCCCTACGAGCAGTACTTC. Translated: CASSKAAGFPYEQYF.

The chain has TRBV6-5 and TRBJ2-6; 7 bases are a match to TRBD2. V gave up 6 bases and J gave up 4 bases; unmatched junction bases: 3. Germline V lookup: CDR1 MNHEY, CDR2 SVGAGI. This CDR3 contains 14 residues. The CDR3, as DNA: TGTGCCAGCAGGCCGGGGGGAGGGGCCAACGTCCTGACTTTC. Amino acid sequence: CASRPGGGANVLTF.